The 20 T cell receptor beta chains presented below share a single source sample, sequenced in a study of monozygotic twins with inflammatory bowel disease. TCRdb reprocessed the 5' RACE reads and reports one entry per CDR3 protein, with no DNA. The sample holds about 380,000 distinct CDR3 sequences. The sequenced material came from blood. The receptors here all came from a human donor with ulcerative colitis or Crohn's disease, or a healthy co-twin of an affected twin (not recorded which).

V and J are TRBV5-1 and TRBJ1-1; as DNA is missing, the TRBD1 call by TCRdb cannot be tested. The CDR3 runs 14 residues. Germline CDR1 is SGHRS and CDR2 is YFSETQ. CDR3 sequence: CASSLTGVNTEAFF.

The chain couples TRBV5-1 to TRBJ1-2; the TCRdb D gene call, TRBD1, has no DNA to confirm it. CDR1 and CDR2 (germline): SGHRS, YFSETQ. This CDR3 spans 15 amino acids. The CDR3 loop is CASSLDLGRNYGYTF.

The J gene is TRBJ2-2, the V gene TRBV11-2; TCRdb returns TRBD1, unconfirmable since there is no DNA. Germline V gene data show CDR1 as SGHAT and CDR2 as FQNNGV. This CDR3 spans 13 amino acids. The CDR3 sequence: CVTTAWGVGELFF.

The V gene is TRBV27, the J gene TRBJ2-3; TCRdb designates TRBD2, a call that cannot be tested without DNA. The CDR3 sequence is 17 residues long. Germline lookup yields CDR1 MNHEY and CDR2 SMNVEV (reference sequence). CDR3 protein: CASRLKLAGGPADTQYF.

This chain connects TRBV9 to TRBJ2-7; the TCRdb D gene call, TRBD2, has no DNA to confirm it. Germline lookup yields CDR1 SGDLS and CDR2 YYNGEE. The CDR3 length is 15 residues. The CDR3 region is CASSVASGVPYEQYF.

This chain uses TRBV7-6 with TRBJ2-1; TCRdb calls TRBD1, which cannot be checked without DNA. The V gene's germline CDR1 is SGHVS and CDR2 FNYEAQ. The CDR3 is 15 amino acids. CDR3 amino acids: CASSPGQGLNNEQFF.

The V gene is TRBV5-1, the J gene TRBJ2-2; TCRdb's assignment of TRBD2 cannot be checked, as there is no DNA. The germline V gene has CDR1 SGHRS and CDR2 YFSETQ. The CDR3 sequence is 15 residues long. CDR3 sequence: CASSSLAGKAGELFF.

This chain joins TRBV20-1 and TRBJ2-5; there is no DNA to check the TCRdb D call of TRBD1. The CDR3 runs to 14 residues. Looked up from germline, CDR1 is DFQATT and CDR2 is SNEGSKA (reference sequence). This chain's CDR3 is CSASRGRAGETQYF.

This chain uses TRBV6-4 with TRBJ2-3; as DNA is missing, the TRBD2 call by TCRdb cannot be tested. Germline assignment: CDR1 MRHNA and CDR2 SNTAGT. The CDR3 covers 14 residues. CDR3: CASSERDSTDTQYF.

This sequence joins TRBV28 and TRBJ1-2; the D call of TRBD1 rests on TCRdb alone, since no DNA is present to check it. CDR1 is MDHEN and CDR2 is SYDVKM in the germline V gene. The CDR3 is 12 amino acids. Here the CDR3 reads CASDSSFYGYTF.

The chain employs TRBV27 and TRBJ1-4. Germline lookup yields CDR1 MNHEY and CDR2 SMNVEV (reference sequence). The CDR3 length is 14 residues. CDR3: CASTSSGTNEKLFF.

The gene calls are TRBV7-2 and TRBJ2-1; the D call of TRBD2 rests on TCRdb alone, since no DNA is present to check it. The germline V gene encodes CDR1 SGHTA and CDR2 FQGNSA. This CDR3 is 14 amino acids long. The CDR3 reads CASSLLAGGYEQFF.

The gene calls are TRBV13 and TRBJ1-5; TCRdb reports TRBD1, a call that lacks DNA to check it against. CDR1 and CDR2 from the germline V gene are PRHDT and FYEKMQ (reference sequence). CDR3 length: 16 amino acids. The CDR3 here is CASSLGTRGRGQPQHF. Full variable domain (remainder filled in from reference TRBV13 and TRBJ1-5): AAGVIQSPRHLIKEKRETATLKCYPIPRHDTVYWYQQGPGQDPQFLISFYEKMQSDKGSIPDRFSAQQFSDYHSELNMSSLELGDSALYFCASSLGTRGRGQPQHFGDGTRLSIL.

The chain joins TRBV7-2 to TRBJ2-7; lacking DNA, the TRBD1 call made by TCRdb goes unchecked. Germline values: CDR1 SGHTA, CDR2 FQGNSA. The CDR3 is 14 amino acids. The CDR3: CASSGGTGVGEQYF.

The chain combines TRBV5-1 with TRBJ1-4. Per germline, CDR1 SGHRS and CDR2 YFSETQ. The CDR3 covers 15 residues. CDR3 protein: CASSFGSATNEKLFF.

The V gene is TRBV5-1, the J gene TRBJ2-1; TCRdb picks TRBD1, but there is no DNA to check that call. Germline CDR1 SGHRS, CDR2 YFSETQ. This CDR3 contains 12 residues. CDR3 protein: CASSAQGDEQFF.

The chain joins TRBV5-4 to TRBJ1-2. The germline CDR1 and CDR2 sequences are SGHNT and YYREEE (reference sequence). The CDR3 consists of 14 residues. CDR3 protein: CASSLVTVSYGYTF.

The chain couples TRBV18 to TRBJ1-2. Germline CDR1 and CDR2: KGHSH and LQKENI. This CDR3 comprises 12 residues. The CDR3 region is CASSPAGIGYTF.

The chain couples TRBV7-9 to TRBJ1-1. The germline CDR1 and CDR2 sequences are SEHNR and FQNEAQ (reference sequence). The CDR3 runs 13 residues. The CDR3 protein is CASSLMRDTEAFF.

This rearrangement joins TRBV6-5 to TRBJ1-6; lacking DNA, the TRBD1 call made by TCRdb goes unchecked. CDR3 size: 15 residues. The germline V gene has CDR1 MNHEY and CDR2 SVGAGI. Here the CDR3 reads CASSYQGSRESPLHF.